Listed below are T cell receptor beta chains from one sample, sequenced in a study of T cells in localized non-small cell lung cancer. Clones were read by immunoSEQ multiplex PCR, and TCRdb kept only the in-frame ones, dropping some. In the table there are approximately 54,000 clones, roughly 85% of which are singletons. The specimen comprised peripheral blood, sampled before any cancer treatment. The receptors derive from a woman aged 35 to 69 with stage I lung adenocarcinoma. CDR3s include the opening cysteine and the closing phenylalanine or tryptophan. Fields, in order: V gene, clone size, J gene, D gene, CDR3 protein, CDR3 DNA. The D gene is left open where the match is weak. Some rows have no size entry. The others give once, few or many, or a class for an expanded clone.

v_call: TRBV11-2; clone_size: once; j_call: TRBJ2-6; d_call: -; cdr3_aa: CASSQDGSGANVLTF; cdr3_nt: TGTGCCAGCAGCCAGGACGGCTCTGGGGCCAACGTCCTGACTTTC
v_call: TRBV2; clone_size: -; j_call: TRBJ2-3; d_call: -; cdr3_aa: CASSDELVGTQYF; cdr3_nt: TGTGCCAGCAGTGATGAGTTGGTTGGTACGCAGTATTTT
v_call: TRBV7-2; clone_size: -; j_call: TRBJ1-3; d_call: TRBD1; cdr3_aa: CASSPTGGTIYF; cdr3_nt: TGTGCCAGCAGCCCGACAGGGGGCACCATATATTTT
v_call: TRBV7-9; clone_size: -; j_call: TRBJ1-1; d_call: -; cdr3_aa: CASSKSWGTPEAFF; cdr3_nt: TGTGCCAGCAGTAAAAGTTGGGGAACGCCTGAAGCTTTCTTT
v_call: TRBV10-3; clone_size: -; j_call: TRBJ1-1; d_call: -; cdr3_aa: CAISESGGPEAFF; cdr3_nt: TGTGCCATCAGTGAGTCCGGTGGGCCTGAAGCTTTCTTT
v_call: TRBV5-1; clone_size: -; j_call: TRBJ2-7; d_call: TRBD1; cdr3_aa: CASSPTGVSYEQYF; cdr3_nt: TGCGCCAGCAGCCCGACAGGGGTGTCCTACGAGCAGTACTTC
v_call: TRBV13; clone_size: -; j_call: TRBJ1-2; d_call: TRBD1; cdr3_aa: CASSTRTGGASGYTF; cdr3_nt: TGTGCCAGCAGCACCAGGACAGGGGGCGCGAGTGGCTACACCTTC
v_call: TRBV29-1; clone_size: -; j_call: TRBJ1-2; d_call: TRBD1; cdr3_aa: CSVEEAGGRGYTF; cdr3_nt: TGCAGCGTTGAAGAGGCAGGGGGCCGGGGCTACACCTTC
v_call: TRBV15; clone_size: -; j_call: TRBJ2-7; d_call: -; cdr3_aa: CATSRDQGGSSYEQYF; cdr3_nt: TGTGCCACCAGCAGAGATCAAGGGGGTAGCTCCTACGAGCAGTACTTC
v_call: TRBV10-3; clone_size: -; j_call: TRBJ1-5; d_call: -; cdr3_aa: CAISEYPASSNQPQHF; cdr3_nt: TGTGCCATCAGTGAGTATCCAGCCTCTAGCAATCAGCCCCAGCATTTT
v_call: TRBV30; clone_size: -; j_call: TRBJ2-1; d_call: TRBD1; cdr3_aa: CAWSLLGTGHSYNEQFF; cdr3_nt: TGTGCCTGGAGTCTCCTGGGGACAGGGCACTCCTACAATGAGCAGTTCTTC
v_call: TRBV10-3; clone_size: -; j_call: TRBJ1-1; d_call: -; cdr3_aa: CASLAQGGTEAFF; cdr3_nt: TGTGCCAGCCTAGCCCAAGGAGGAACTGAAGCTTTCTTT
v_call: TRBV19; clone_size: -; j_call: TRBJ2-3; d_call: TRBD2; cdr3_aa: CASAMGGLSTDTQYF; cdr3_nt: TGTGCCAGTGCGATGGGGGGGTTAAGCACAGATACGCAGTATTTT